The T cell receptor (beta chain) described here comes from a study of blood T cell repertoires in COVID-19. Study-level background: The origin of the acute and convalescent COVID-19 samples was the United States, Italy and Spain.

The length of the CDR3 is 16 residues. J lost 10 bases, V lost 5 bases, and 13 bases had no gene match. CDR1 SGHTA and CDR2 FQGNSA come from the germline V gene. Generated by immunoSEQ multiplex PCR, the TCRdb table keeps only in-frame clones and is missing some. The repertoire holds around 280,000 clones, with around 88% as singletons. The TCR sequence derives from a woman aged 40 to 50 who had recovered from COVID-19. Input material: PBMCs or T cells enriched from blood (not recorded which). This chain links TRBV7-2 with TRBJ2-1, with 11 bases lining up with TRBD2. The CDR3 region is CASSAQTSGMRGEQFF. CDR3 coding DNA: TGTGCCAGCAGCGCCCAGACTAGCGGGATGCGTGGAGAGCAGTTCTTC.